The 23 T cell receptor beta chains below all came from one sample that was sequenced in a study of shared clonotypes between healthy human individuals. The data were produced by immunoSEQ multiplex PCR, yet TCRdb's version contains in-frame clones alone and is incomplete. The sample holds about 1.5 million clones, approximately 98% seen once. Sequenced material: naive CD4+ T cells sorted from blood. Subset of the sample: CD45RA+ positively selected. The receptors come from a man aged 25-45 years in good health.

Comments on this clone: The sample contains more than one DNA sequence encoding this CDR3. The V call is TRBV7-9, the J call TRBJ2-2; 7 positions match TRBD2. Losses at the gene ends were 4 bases for V and 5 bases for J; bases not matched to a gene: 7. CDR3 length: 15 amino acids. Germline CDR1 reads SEHNR; CDR2 reads FQNEAQ (reference sequence). CDR3 bases: TGTGCCAGCAGCTCCGGGACTACCCATACCGGGGAGCTGTTTTTT. Translated: CASSSGTTHTGELFF.

Note on this clone: The sample holds other DNA sequences that translate to the same CDR3. The chain recombines TRBV29-1 with TRBJ2-7, with 14 bases identical to TRBD2. This CDR3 has 13 residues. The germline V gene has CDR1 SQVTM and CDR2 ANQGSEA. Trimming cost V 6 bases and J 3 bases; bases outside gene matches: 1. The CDR3 region is CSVGTSGSYEQYF. CDR3 DNA: TGCAGCGTAGGGACTAGCGGGAGCTACGAGCAGTACTTC.

A word on this clone: This sample includes further DNA sequences coding for the same CDR3. This chain links TRBV6-5 with TRBJ2-7; 9 nucleotides match TRBD1. The CDR3 contains 14 residues. Germline values: CDR1 MNHEY, CDR2 SVGAGI. Unmatched junction bases numbered 6, after V lost 5 bases and J lost 4 bases. The CDR3: CASSRDRERYEQYF. The CDR3 DNA reads TGTGCCAGCAGTCGGGACAGGGAGCGTTACGAGCAGTACTTC.

This sequence joins TRBV30 and TRBJ1-1, with D perhaps matching TRBD1 (5 bases). V was trimmed by 4 bases and J by 5 bases, leaving 8 bases between them. Germline assignment: CDR1 GTSNPN and CDR2 SVGIG (reference sequence). The CDR3 is made up of 11 amino acids. This CDR3 is CAWIGGTEAFF. The CDR3 region has the DNA TGTGCCTGGATCGGGGGTACTGAAGCTTTCTTT.

The CDR3 protein is CASSLGAGTGGTEAFF. The DNA of the CDR3 is TGTGCCAGCAGCTTAGGGGCCGGGACAGGGGGCACTGAAGCTTTCTTT. This chain joins TRBV7-3 and TRBJ1-1, with 11 bases lining up with TRBD1. The CDR3 length is 16 residues. From germline, CDR1 is SGHTA and CDR2 FQGTGA. V shed 2 bases and J 4 bases; nucleotides not matched to a gene: 6.

A word on this clone: Other DNA sequences from this sample encode an identical CDR3 as well. This chain uses TRBV4-1 with TRBJ2-7; D may match TRBD1 or TRBD2 (5 bases each). CDR1 is MGHRA, CDR2 YSYEKL, per germline. CDR3 length: 15 amino acids. The V gene lost 3 bases and the J gene lost 0 bases, with 12 bases spanning the gap. Written as DNA, the CDR3 is TGCGCCAGCAGCCAGGCCGGGACGGCCTCCTACGAGCAGTACTTC. Translation: CASSQAGTASYEQYF.

The rearrangement joins TRBV5-1 to TRBJ2-7, with a tentative D call TRBD1 (6 bases). CDR3 length: 14 amino acids. V was cut by 2 bases and J by 1 base, with 10 bases left in between. CDR1 SGHRS and CDR2 YFSETQ come from the germline V gene. CDR3 DNA sequence: TGCGCCAGCAGCTTCAGGGGTATATCCTACGAGCAGTACTTC. Translated: CASSFRGISYEQYF.

The rearrangement links TRBV5-1 to TRBJ2-1; 11 positions match TRBD2. The germline V gene encodes CDR1 SGHRS and CDR2 YFSETQ. This CDR3 has 16 residues. After removal of 4 bases from V and 6 bases from J, the junction contained 9 bases not matched to a gene. DNA for the CDR3: TGCGCCAGCAGCCCCCAGACTAGCGGGGTAAGCAATGAGCAGTTCTTC. Translating gives CASSPQTSGVSNEQFF.

The gene calls are TRBV5-5 and TRBJ2-7; 8 bases align to TRBD1. The J segment lost 7 bases and the V segment lost 4 bases, leaving 7 bases of the junction unmatched. CDR1 is SGHKS and CDR2 is YYEKEE in the germline V gene (reference sequence). This CDR3 has 13 amino acids. CDR3 in amino acids: CASSPRQGSEQYF. The CDR3, as DNA: TGTGCCAGCAGCCCCAGACAGGGGAGTGAGCAGTACTTC.

The rearrangement links TRBV18 to TRBJ1-3; D may be TRBD1 (6 bases). This CDR3 has 14 amino acids. The germline gives CDR1 KGHSH, CDR2 LQKENI. Trimming pared 2 bases from V and 4 bases from J, leaving 9 bases between. The CDR3 protein is CASSPGGRGNTIYF. In DNA, the CDR3 is TGTGCCAGCTCACCAGGGGGCCGCGGAAACACCATATATTTT.

The chain uses TRBV19 and TRBJ1-1; a possible D gene is TRBD1 (5 bases). This CDR3 contains 14 residues. From germline, CDR1 is LNHDA and CDR2 SQIVND (reference sequence). Trimming shortened V by 5 bases and J by 1 base, and 11 bases separated the two germline ends. In nucleotides, the CDR3 is TGTGCCAGTAGTGCACTGGGACGGAACACTGAAGCTTTCTTT. Translated, it gives CASSALGRNTEAFF.

In its sample, this clone was seen once. This same CDR3 is encoded by further DNA sequences in the sample. V and J are TRBV5-1 and TRBJ2-2, with 7 bases aligning to TRBD1. The CDR3 covers 15 residues. CDR1 SGHRS and CDR2 YFSETQ come from the germline V gene. V lost 0 bases to trimming and J lost 3 bases; unmatched junction nucleotides: 2. The CDR3: CASSLDRGDTGELFF. As DNA, the CDR3 is TGCGCCAGCAGCTTGGACAGGGGTGACACCGGGGAGCTGTTTTTT.

This rearrangement joins TRBV18 to TRBJ1-1; D unresolved. This CDR3 contains 15 residues. V was shortened by 3 bases and J by 5 bases, with 16 bases between the two germline ends. Germline CDR1 and CDR2: KGHSH and LQKENI. CDR3 sequence reads: CASSPPAGSRTEAFF. The CDR3, as DNA: TGTGCCAGCTCACCCCCCGCGGGGTCTAGAACTGAAGCTTTCTTT.

The genes are TRBV6-5 and TRBJ2-6; D unresolved. Trimming cost V 2 bases and J 0 bases, with 5 bases left between them. The CDR3 runs 15 residues. Germline assignment: CDR1 MNHEY and CDR2 SVGAGI. CDR3 protein: CASSYQSSGANVLTF. The CDR3 DNA is TGTGCCAGCAGTTACCAGAGCTCTGGGGCCAACGTCCTGACTTTC.

The CDR3 here is CASSLSRVKNIQYF. DNA for the CDR3: TGTGCCAGCAGCTTGTCCAGGGTAAAAAACATTCAGTACTTC. This chain connects TRBV5-8 to TRBJ2-4; D is possibly TRBD1 (5 bases). The germline V gene encodes CDR1 SGHTS and CDR2 YDEGEE. CDR3 length equals 14 residues. Trimming cost V 1 base and J 4 bases, with 9 bases left between them.

This chain joins TRBV28 and TRBJ2-2; D may be TRBD2 (6 bases). This CDR3 has 14 amino acids. V lost 10 bases to trimming and J lost 7 bases, with 19 bases between them. Germline V gene data show CDR1 as MDHEN and CDR2 as SYDVKM. CDR3 DNA: TGTGCCACGCTTTTTAGCGGAGCGGGCGGGGAGCTGTTTTTT. Translation gives CATLFSGAGGELFF.

V usage is TRBV10-1 and J usage is TRBJ2-1, with unresolved D. Germline V gene lookup returns CDR1 WNHNN and CDR2 SYGVQD (reference sequence). The CDR3 consists of 16 residues. V was shortened by 3 bases and J by 0 bases, with 12 bases between the two germline ends. The CDR3 bases are TGCGCCAGCAGTGACCGAGCGATGGGCTCCTACAATGAGCAGTTCTTC. It specifies CASSDRAMGSYNEQFF.

The chain combines TRBV28 with TRBJ2-5; D unresolved. V was clipped by 6 bases and J by 1 base, with 12 bases between them. The CDR3 runs 14 residues. Looked up from germline, CDR1 is MDHEN and CDR2 is SYDVKM. The CDR3 region is CASRLTGSQETQYF. As DNA, the CDR3 is TGTGCCAGCAGATTAACCGGGTCCCAAGAGACCCAGTACTTC.

The chain links TRBV15 to TRBJ2-1; D gene unclear. Trimming took 1 base from V and 1 from J, leaving 29 bases between them. In germline, CDR1 is LNHNV, CDR2 YYDKDF (reference sequence). The CDR3 contains 22 residues. The CDR3 DNA is TGTGCCACCAGCAGAGCAGGCAAGGCTAGTCAACTACTGAGGCGGTCCTACAATGAGCAGTTCTTC. Translated: CATSRAGKASQLLRRSYNEQFF.

In DNA, the CDR3 is TGTGCCAGCAGACGGACGGTTGAGCAGTTCTTC. Protein sequence: CASRRTVEQFF. V is TRBV2 and J is TRBJ2-1; D is unresolved. The CDR3 contains 11 residues. Germline V gives CDR1 SNHLY, CDR2 FYNNEI. Between the trimmed V and J ends, which lost 6 bases and 9 bases, there was a span of 9 bases.

The chain links TRBV6-1 to TRBJ2-7, with D uncertain. The CDR3 is 16 residues long. CDR1 is MNHNS and CDR2 is SASEGT in the germline V gene. Trimming removed 1 base at V and 3 bases at J, with 16 bases between. The CDR3, as DNA: TGTGCCAGCAGTGAAGGTCGTAGCCAGATAATCTACGAGCAGTACTTC. This encodes CASSEGRSQIIYEQYF.

V usage is TRBV6-5 and J usage is TRBJ2-1; possibly TRBD2 for D (6 bases). CDR1 and CDR2 from the germline V gene are MNHEY and SVGAGI. Trimming pared 6 bases from V and 10 bases from J, leaving 22 bases between. The CDR3 length is 15 residues. CDR3: CASRPGTPQIVEQFF. The DNA for the CDR3 is TGTGCCAGCAGACCCGGGACTCCCCAGATCGTCGAGCAGTTCTTC.

J is TRBJ2-3 and V is TRBV27; 8 nucleotides align to TRBD2. Germline V lookup: CDR1 MNHEY, CDR2 SMNVEV (reference sequence). CDR3 length: 11 residues. J gave up 14 bases and V 6 bases, and 7 bases lay outside the gene matches. CDR3 DNA: TGTGCCAGCAGAAAAGCGGGAGCACCGTATTTT. Translated, it gives CASRKAGAPYF.